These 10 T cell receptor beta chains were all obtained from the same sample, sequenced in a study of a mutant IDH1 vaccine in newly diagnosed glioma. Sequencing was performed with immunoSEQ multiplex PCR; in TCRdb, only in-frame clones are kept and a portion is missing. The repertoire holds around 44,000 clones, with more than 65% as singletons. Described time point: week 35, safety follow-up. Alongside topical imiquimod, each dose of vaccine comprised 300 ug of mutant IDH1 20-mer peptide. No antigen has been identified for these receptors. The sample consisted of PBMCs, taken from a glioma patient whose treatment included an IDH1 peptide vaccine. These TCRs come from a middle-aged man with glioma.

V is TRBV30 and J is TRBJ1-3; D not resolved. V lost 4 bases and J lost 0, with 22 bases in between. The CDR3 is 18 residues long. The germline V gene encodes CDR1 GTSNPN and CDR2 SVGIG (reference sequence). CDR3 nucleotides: TGTGCCTGGACACACCGGGCGGGGTTGGAGATCTCTGGAAACACCATATATTTT. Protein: CAWTHRAGLEISGNTIYF.

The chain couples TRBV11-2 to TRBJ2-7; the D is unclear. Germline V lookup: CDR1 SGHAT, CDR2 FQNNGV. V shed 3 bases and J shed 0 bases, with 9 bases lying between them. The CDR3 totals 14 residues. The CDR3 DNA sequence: TGTGCCAGCAGCTTCCACGAGATCTCCTACGAGCAGTACTTC. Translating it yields CASSFHEISYEQYF.

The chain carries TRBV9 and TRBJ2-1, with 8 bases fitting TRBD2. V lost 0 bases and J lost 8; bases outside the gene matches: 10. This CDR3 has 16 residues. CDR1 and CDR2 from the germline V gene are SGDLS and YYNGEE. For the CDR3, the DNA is TGTGCCAGCAGCGTAGATGGGGCTAGCGGGCGCCATGAGCAGTTCTTC. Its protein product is CASSVDGASGRHEQFF.

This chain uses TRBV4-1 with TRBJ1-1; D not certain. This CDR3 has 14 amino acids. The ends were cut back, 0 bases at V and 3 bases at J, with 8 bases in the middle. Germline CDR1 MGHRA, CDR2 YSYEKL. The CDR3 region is CASSQEDGYTEAFF. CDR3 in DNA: TGCGCCAGCAGCCAAGAGGACGGATACACTGAAGCTTTCTTT.

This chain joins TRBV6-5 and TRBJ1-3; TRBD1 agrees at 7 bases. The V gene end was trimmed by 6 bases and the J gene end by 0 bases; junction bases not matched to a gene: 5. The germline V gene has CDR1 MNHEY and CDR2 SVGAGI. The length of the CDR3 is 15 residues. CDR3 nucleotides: TGTGCCAGCAGCCCGGGACAGTCCTCTGGAAACACCATATATTTT. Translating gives CASSPGQSSGNTIYF.

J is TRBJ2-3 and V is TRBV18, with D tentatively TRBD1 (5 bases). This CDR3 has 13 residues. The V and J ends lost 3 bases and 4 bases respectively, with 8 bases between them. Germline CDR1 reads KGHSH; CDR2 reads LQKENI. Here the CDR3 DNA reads TGTGCCAGCTCACCGGTAGGGGCAGATACGCAGTATTTT. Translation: CASSPVGADTQYF.

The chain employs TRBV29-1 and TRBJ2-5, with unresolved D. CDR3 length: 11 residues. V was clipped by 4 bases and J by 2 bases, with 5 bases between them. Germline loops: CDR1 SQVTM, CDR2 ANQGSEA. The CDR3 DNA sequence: TGCAGCGTTGCACAGCAAGAGACCCAGTACTTC. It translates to CSVAQQETQYF.

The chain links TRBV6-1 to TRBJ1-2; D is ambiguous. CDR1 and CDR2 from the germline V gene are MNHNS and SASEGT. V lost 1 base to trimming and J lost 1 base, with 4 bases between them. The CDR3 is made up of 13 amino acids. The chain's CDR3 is CASSEGVNYGYTF. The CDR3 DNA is TGTGCCAGCAGTGAAGGCGTTAACTATGGCTACACCTTC.

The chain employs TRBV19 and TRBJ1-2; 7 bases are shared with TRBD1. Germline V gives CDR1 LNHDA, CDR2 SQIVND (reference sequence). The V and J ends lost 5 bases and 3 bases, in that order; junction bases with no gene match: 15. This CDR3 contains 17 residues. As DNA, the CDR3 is TGTGCCAGTAGTGCCGGGACAGCTGAAGGTTCTCACTATGGCTACACCTTC. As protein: CASSAGTAEGSHYGYTF.

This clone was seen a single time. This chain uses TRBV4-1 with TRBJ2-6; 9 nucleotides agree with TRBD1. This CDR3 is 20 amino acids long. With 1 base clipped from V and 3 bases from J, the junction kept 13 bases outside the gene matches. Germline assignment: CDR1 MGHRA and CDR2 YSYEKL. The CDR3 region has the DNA TGCGCCAGCAGCCAAGCTCTGGGACAGGGAGGACGTGGTGGGGCCAACGTCCTGACTTTC. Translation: CASSQALGQGGRGGANVLTF.